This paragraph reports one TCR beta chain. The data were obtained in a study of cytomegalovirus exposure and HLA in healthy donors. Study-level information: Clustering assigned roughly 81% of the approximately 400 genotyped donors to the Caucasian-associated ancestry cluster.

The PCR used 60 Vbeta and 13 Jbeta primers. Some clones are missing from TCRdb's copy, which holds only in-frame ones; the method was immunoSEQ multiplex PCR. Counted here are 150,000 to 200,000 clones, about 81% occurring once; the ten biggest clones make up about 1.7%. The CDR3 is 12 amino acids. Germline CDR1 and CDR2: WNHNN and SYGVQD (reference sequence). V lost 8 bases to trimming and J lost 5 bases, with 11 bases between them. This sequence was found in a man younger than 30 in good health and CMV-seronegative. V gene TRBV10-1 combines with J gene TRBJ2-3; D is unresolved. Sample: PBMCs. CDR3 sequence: CASSNPGDTQYF. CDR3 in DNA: TGCGCCAGCTCCAACCCGGGAGATACGCAGTATTTT.